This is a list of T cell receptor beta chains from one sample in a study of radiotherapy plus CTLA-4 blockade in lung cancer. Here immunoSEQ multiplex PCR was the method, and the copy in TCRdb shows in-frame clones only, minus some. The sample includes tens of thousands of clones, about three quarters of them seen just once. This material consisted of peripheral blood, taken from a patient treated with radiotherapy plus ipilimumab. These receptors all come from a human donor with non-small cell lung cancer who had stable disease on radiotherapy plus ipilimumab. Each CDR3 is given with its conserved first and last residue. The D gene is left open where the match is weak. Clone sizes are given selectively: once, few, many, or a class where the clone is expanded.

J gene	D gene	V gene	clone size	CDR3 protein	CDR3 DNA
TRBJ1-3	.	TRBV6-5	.	CASSYRGFSGNTIYF	TGTGCCAGCAGTTACCGGGGCTTCTCTGGAAACACCATATATTTT
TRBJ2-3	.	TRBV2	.	CASSPRATDTQYF	TGTGCCAGCAGTCCCCGTGCGACAGATACGCAGTATTTT
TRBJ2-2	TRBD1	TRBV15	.	CAVKTGVGTGELFF	TGTGCCGTCAAGACAGGGGTCGGGACCGGGGAGCTGTTTTTT
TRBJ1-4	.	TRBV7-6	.	CASSRTVSGNEKLFF	TGTGCCAGCAGCCGGACAGTCAGCGGGAATGAAAAACTGTTTTTT
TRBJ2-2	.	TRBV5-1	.	CASSLEGRNTGELFF	TGCGCCAGCAGCTTGGAGGGCAGAAACACCGGGGAGCTGTTTTTT
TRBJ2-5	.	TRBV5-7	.	CASSPFRPGILETQYF	TGTGCCAGCAGCCCCTTCCGACCGGGGATTCTAGAGACCCAGTACTTC
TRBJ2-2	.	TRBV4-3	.	CASSQDVAVYTGELFF	TGCGCCAGCAGCCAAGATGTAGCGGTATACACCGGGGAGCTGTTTTTT
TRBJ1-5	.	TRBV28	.	CASSFLGGNQPQHF	TGTGCCAGCAGTTTCCTGGGGGGGAATCAGCCCCAGCATTTT
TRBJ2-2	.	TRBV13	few	CASSLTGWDKANTGELFF	TGTGCCAGCAGCTTAACGGGCTGGGATAAGGCGAACACCGGGGAGCTGTTTTTT
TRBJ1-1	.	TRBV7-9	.	CASSFSNTEAFF	TGTGCCAGCAGCTTCTCGAACACTGAAGCTTTCTTT
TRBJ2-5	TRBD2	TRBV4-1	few	CASRRTSGSLQETQYF	TGCGCCAGCAGACGGACTAGCGGGAGTCTACAAGAGACCCAGTACTTC
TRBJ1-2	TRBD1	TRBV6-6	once	CASSPTGDYGYTF	TGTGCCAGCAGTCCCACAGGGGACTATGGCTACACCTTC
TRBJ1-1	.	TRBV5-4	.	CASSFVQNTEAFF	TGTGCCAGCAGCTTTGTTCAGAACACTGAAGCTTTCTTT
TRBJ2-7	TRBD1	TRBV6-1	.	CASSEARQGESYEQYF	TGTGCCAGCAGTGAAGCGAGACAGGGCGAGTCCTACGAGCAGTACTTC
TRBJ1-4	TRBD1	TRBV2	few	CASMELGQGNEKLFF	TGTGCCAGTATGGAGCTGGGACAGGGAAATGAAAAACTGTTTTTT
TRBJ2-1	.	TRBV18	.	CASSPSNEQFF	TGTGCCAGCTCACCGAGCAACGAGCAGTTCTTC
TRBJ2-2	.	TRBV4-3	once	CASSQDLAGGANTGELFF	TGCGCCAGCAGCCAAGATCTCGCTGGCGGGGCGAACACCGGGGAGCTGTTTTTC